Included here is one T cell receptor (beta chain) sequence, with context. Some clones are missing from TCRdb's copy, which holds only in-frame ones; the method was immunoSEQ multiplex PCR. The data show approximately 400,000 clones, 70% to 90% seen once. The sample comes from a study of blood T cell repertoires in COVID-19. The overall study: The study drew acute and convalescent COVID-19 samples from the United States, Italy and Spain.

CDR3 length: 13 amino acids. The ends were cut back, 7 bases at V and 4 bases at J, with 13 bases in the middle. Germline V CDR1 and CDR2: GTSNPN, SVGIG (reference sequence). This TCR derives from a woman aged 45-65 years with COVID-19, enrolled during active disease. The sequenced sample consisted of peripheral blood. This chain uses TRBV30 with TRBJ2-2; D is perhaps TRBD2 (7 bases). The CDR3 here is CASLRGGTGELFF. The CDR3 bases are TGTGCCTCCCTAAGGGGGGGCACCGGGGAGCTGTTTTTT.